Shown below are 28 T cell receptor beta chains from a single sample sequenced in a study of T cells after yellow fever vaccination. TCRdb reprocessed the 5' RACE reads with MiXCR, giving one entry per CDR3 protein. The sample includes 300,000 or so distinct CDR3 sequences, approximately 12% of them seen just once. The material sequenced was CD4+ T cells sorted from PBMCs, taken 45 days after the yellow fever booster vaccination. Source of these receptors: a man aged 30 to 39 who received the YFV17D yellow fever vaccine.

This rearrangement joins TRBV24-1 to TRBJ2-2; D call uncertain. The length of the CDR3 is 13 residues. V was cut by 9 bases and J by 0 bases, with 7 bases left in between. From germline, CDR1 is KGHDR and CDR2 SFDVKD. The CDR3 sequence is CATSLANTGELFF. CDR3 nucleotide sequence: TGTGCCACCTCGCTGGCGAACACCGGGGAGCTGTTTTTT.

This clonotype has a handful of counts. J is TRBJ2-7 and V is TRBV5-1; TRBD2 aligns across 11 bases. Unmatched junction bases numbered 8, after V lost 2 bases and J lost 1 base. CDR3 length equals 17 residues. Germline assignment: CDR1 SGHRS and CDR2 YFSETQ. The chain's CDR3 is CASSLTTGTSGSYEQYF. For the CDR3, the DNA is TGCGCCAGCAGCTTAACAACCGGGACTAGCGGTTCCTACGAGCAGTACTTC.

This chain links TRBV20-1 with TRBJ2-7; D perhaps matches TRBD2 (5 bases). The CDR3 contains 17 residues. Germline V gene sequence: CDR1 DFQATT, CDR2 SNEGSKA (reference sequence). Trimming pared 3 bases from V and 0 bases from J, leaving 21 bases between. As DNA, the CDR3 is TGCAGTGCTAGGGTCCACCGAAAAGGTACTAGCTCCTACGAGCAGTACTTC. It is translated as CSARVHRKGTSSYEQYF.

This clonotype was seen only a few times. V usage is TRBV20-1 and J usage is TRBJ2-1; perhaps TRBD1 as D (7 bases). The CDR3 runs 16 residues. Germline loops: CDR1 DFQATT, CDR2 SNEGSKA (reference sequence). Trimming pared 3 bases from V and 1 base from J, leaving 16 bases between. The CDR3 is CSARGGQSSSYNEQFF. The CDR3 nucleotides are TGCAGTGCTAGGGGGGGACAGTCTAGTTCCTACAATGAGCAGTTCTTC.

This chain joins TRBV18 and TRBJ2-1; 7 positions match TRBD2. The CDR3 sequence is 17 residues long. Germline V CDR1 and CDR2: KGHSH, LQKENI. V lost 3 bases and J lost 6; bases outside the gene matches: 14. In DNA, the CDR3 is TGTGCCAGCTCACCGGCTTCCTTTACCGGGGGGTCCAATGAGCAGTTCTTC. This sequence encodes CASSPASFTGGSNEQFF.

In this sample, this clonotype turned up many times. This rearrangement joins TRBV29-1 to TRBJ2-1; D is ambiguous. The germline gives CDR1 SQVTM, CDR2 ANQGSEA. Trimming pared 4 bases from V and 5 bases from J, leaving 12 bases between. This CDR3 has 13 amino acids. CDR3 sequence reads: CSVVPPKNNEQFF. The DNA of the CDR3 is TGCAGCGTTGTCCCCCCGAAGAACAATGAGCAGTTCTTC.

The sample holds a few counts of this clonotype. This chain joins TRBV5-5 and TRBJ2-1; D tentatively reads TRBD1 or TRBD2 (5 bases each). The CDR3 is 14 amino acids. CDR1 is SGHKS, CDR2 YYEKEE, per germline (reference sequence). The germline V and J ends were trimmed by 7 bases and 10 bases, with 21 bases remaining between them. In DNA, the CDR3 is TGTGCCAGCCTGACCTTGAGGGGCACCGGGGAGCAGTTCTTC. This encodes CASLTLRGTGEQFF.

A few counts support this clonotype. The chain is built from TRBV20-1 and TRBJ2-3; 10 positions match TRBD2. CDR3 length: 18 residues. Germline V gives CDR1 DFQATT, CDR2 SNEGSKA (reference sequence). V shed 3 bases, J shed 6 bases, and the junction held 18 bases outside the gene matches. The DNA of the CDR3 is TGCAGTGCTAGTGGGGTGCTAGCGGGAGTATTTACGGTGGATACGCAGTATTTT. It codes for CSASGVLAGVFTVDTQYF.

The rearrangement uses TRBV6-2 or TRBV6-3 and TRBJ2-3; D gene uncertain. Germline values: CDR1 MNHEY, CDR2 SVGEGT. This CDR3 has 16 residues. V lost 2 bases and J 1 base, leaving 13 bases between the germline ends. CDR3 residues: CASSYGRVVGTDTQYF. In DNA form, the CDR3 reads TGTGCCAGCAGTTACGGTCGTGTGGTCGGCACAGATACGCAGTATTTT.

In this sample, this clonotype turned up a few times. The chain is built from TRBV20-1 and TRBJ2-2; 9 nucleotides match TRBD1. Germline lookup yields CDR1 DFQATT and CDR2 SNEGSKA (reference sequence). CDR3 length equals 18 residues. The V segment lost 0 bases and the J segment 0 bases; nucleotides outside the gene matches: 8. CDR3 in amino acids: CSARDYRRDRANTGELFF. The CDR3 bases are TGCAGTGCTAGAGATTATCGTCGGGACAGGGCGAACACCGGGGAGCTGTTTTTT.

This clonotype was seen a handful of times. The chain uses TRBV20-1 and TRBJ2-7; 9 positions match TRBD2. The CDR3 contains 14 residues. Losses at the gene ends were 3 bases for V and 4 bases for J; bases not matched to a gene: 7. Per germline, CDR1 DFQATT and CDR2 SNEGSKA (reference sequence). CDR3 in amino acids: CSASRGGGAYEQYF. In nucleotides, the CDR3 is TGCAGTGCTAGTCGGGGCGGGGGGGCTTACGAGCAGTACTTC.

The chain employs TRBV5-1 and TRBJ2-1; D perhaps matches TRBD1 (6 bases). Trimming took off 4 bases at V and 6 bases at J, with 14 bases between the two ends. CDR1 and CDR2 from the germline V gene are SGHRS and YFSETQ. CDR3 length: 14 amino acids. The CDR3 is CASSRITGLNEQFF. CDR3 DNA sequence: TGCGCCAGCAGCCGTATTACAGGGCTCAATGAGCAGTTCTTC.

The chain joins TRBV3-1 to TRBJ2-7; tentatively, D is TRBD2 (6 bases). Germline V CDR1 and CDR2: LGHDT, YNNKEL (reference sequence). Between the trimmed V and J ends, which lost 4 bases and 0 bases, there was a span of 10 bases. The CDR3 length is 14 residues. CDR3 DNA sequence: TGTGCCAGCAGCCCCGGACTAAACTCCTACGAGCAGTACTTC. It encodes CASSPGLNSYEQYF.

CDR3 nucleotide sequence: TGTGCCAGCGCATCTAGCGGCACTAGCACAGATACGCAGTATTTT. This translates into CASASSGTSTDTQYF. The chain couples TRBV7-2 to TRBJ2-3; 7 bases align to TRBD2. CDR1 SGHTA and CDR2 FQGNSA come from the germline V gene. The CDR3 runs 15 residues. J lost 0 bases, V lost 8 bases, and 8 bases had no gene match.

This clonotype turned up a few times. V is TRBV7-2 and J is TRBJ1-2, with D maybe TRBD1 (6 bases). The germline V and J ends were trimmed by 1 base and 0 bases, with 12 bases remaining between them. This CDR3 is built from 16 residues. In germline, CDR1 is SGHTA, CDR2 FQGNSA. In nucleotides, the CDR3 is TGTGCCAGCAGCTTAGATTACAGGGCAGCTAACTATGGCTACACCTTC. Translated: CASSLDYRAANYGYTF.

This clonotype showed up just a few times. V and J are TRBV12-3 or TRBV12-4 and TRBJ2-1, with a weak D call TRBD2 (6 bases). This CDR3 region has 14 residues. V dropped 8 bases and J dropped 6 bases, with 17 bases sitting between them. The CDR3 DNA follows: TGTGCCAGCGGGGGAGACGGGAGTAGCAATGAGCAGTTCTTC. It yields the protein CASGGDGSSNEQFF.

V is TRBV20-1 and J is TRBJ2-3; D not certain. Germline V gene lookup returns CDR1 DFQATT and CDR2 SNEGSKA (reference sequence). The CDR3 contains 15 residues. V was shortened by 1 base and J by 1 base, with 12 bases between the two germline ends. CDR3 DNA sequence: TGCAGTGCTAGAGCTGTAAGCGAACGCACAGATACGCAGTATTTT. Translating it yields CSARAVSERTDTQYF.

J is TRBJ2-7 and V is TRBV6-2 or TRBV6-3; unclear D gene. Germline-derived CDR1 and CDR2 are MNHEY and SVGEGT. V was cut by 6 bases and J by 2 bases, with 17 bases left in between. The CDR3 loop spans 15 amino acids. CDR3 residues: CASRSPGTAPYEQYF. Written as DNA, the CDR3 is TGTGCCAGCAGATCCCCCGGAACCGCCCCCTACGAGCAGTACTTC.

This clonotype showed up just a few times. V is TRBV5-1 and J is TRBJ2-2; 8 bases are a match to TRBD1. Trimming removed 3 bases from V and 4 bases from J; junction bases left unmatched: 8. Looked up from germline, CDR1 is SGHRS and CDR2 is YFSETQ. The CDR3 extends over 16 amino acids. CDR3 sequence (DNA): TGCGCCAGCAGCTCCACAGGGGGAACCGTCACCGGGGAGCTGTTTTTT. The encoded protein is CASSSTGGTVTGELFF.

V is TRBV20-1 and J is TRBJ2-2, with 11 bases that match TRBD2. V was pared by 2 bases and J by 0 bases, with 2 bases of the junction left unmatched. This CDR3 comprises 16 residues. Per germline, CDR1 DFQATT and CDR2 SNEGSKA (reference sequence). The CDR3 loop reads CSARMTSGTNTGELFF. CDR3 sequence (DNA): TGCAGTGCTAGAATGACTAGCGGGACGAACACCGGGGAGCTGTTTTTT.

This clonotype was seen a handful of times. The chain has TRBV5-6 and TRBJ2-1; D unresolved. CDR1 SGHDT and CDR2 YYEEEE come from the germline V gene. V lost 2 bases and J 4 bases, leaving 10 bases between the germline ends. The CDR3 has 14 residues. As DNA, the CDR3 is TGTGCCAGCAGCTTCGTTACTCTTTACAATGAGCAGTTCTTC. Encoded protein: CASSFVTLYNEQFF.

This clonotype was observed at least ten times. V and J are TRBV18 and TRBJ1-6, with 10 bases aligning to TRBD1. CDR3 length: 15 amino acids. CDR1 and CDR2 (germline): KGHSH, LQKENI. J gave up 8 bases and V 6 bases, and 7 bases lay outside the gene matches. The CDR3: CASSLTGTGDSPLHF. The CDR3 nucleotides are TGTGCCAGCTCCCTTACCGGGACAGGGGATTCACCCCTCCACTTT. The full variable domain, with the rest looked up from reference TRBV18 and TRBJ1-6, is NAGVMQNPRHLVRRRGQEARLRCSPMKGHSHVYWYRQLPEEGLKFMVYLQKENIIDESGMPKERFSAEFPKEGPSILRIQQVVRGDSAAYFCASSLTGTGDSPLHFGNGTRLTVT.

The chain recombines TRBV5-4 with TRBJ2-3; D possibly corresponds to TRBD1 (6 bases). V was cut by 4 bases and J by 3 bases, with 12 bases left in between. Germline V CDR1 and CDR2: SGHNT, YYREEE (reference sequence). The CDR3 length is 14 residues. CDR3 amino acids: CASSLRQETDTQYF. CDR3 DNA: TGTGCCAGCAGCCTTCGACAGGAGACAGATACGCAGTATTTT.

This clonotype has a count of ten or more. The chain employs TRBV20-1 and TRBJ2-7, with D possibly matching TRBD2 (5 bases). CDR3 length equals 14 residues. V dropped 6 bases and J dropped 5 bases, with 20 bases sitting between them. Germline V gives CDR1 DFQATT, CDR2 SNEGSKA (reference sequence). The CDR3, as DNA: TGCAGTGCCCCCGGAATAGCTAGCTTCAACGAGCAGTACTTC. Its translation: CSAPGIASFNEQYF.

The gene calls are TRBV6-5 and TRBJ1-4; weak D call: TRBD1 (5 bases). Germline CDR1 is MNHEY and CDR2 is SVGAGI. This CDR3 spans 15 amino acids. V was pared by 3 bases and J by 0 bases, with 8 bases between. CDR3: CASSYSGPTNEKLFF. The CDR3 coding sequence is TGTGCCAGCAGTTATTCAGGGCCAACTAATGAAAAACTGTTTTTT.

This clonotype came up a few times. This rearrangement joins TRBV27 to TRBJ2-5, with D uncertain. This CDR3 is 12 amino acids long. CDR1 is MNHEY and CDR2 is SMNVEV in the germline V gene (reference sequence). V dropped 10 bases and J dropped 5 bases, with 14 bases sitting between them. The CDR3 spells CATWSQRETQYF. The CDR3, as DNA: TGTGCCACCTGGAGCCAGAGGGAGACCCAGTACTTC.

This clonotype was seen a few times. The chain's CDR3 is CASGQTQETQYF. CDR3 sequence (DNA): TGCGCCAGCGGACAGACCCAAGAGACCCAGTACTTC. V and J are TRBV5-1 and TRBJ2-5; maybe TRBD1 (6 bases). The CDR3 runs to 12 residues. With 7 bases removed from V and 1 base from J, the gap between germline ends came to 8 bases. CDR1 SGHRS and CDR2 YFSETQ come from the germline V gene.

The rearrangement joins TRBV9 to TRBJ2-1; 12 nucleotides align to TRBD2. The ends lost 5 bases at V and 13 bases at J; junction bases unmatched: 7. Germline assignment: CDR1 SGDLS and CDR2 YYNGEE. The CDR3 runs 13 residues. CDR3 sequence (DNA): TGTGCCAGCAGAGAGACTAGCGGGAGTCGCCAGTTCTTC. Translated, it gives CASRETSGSRQFF.